The 10 T cell receptor beta chains presented below share a single source sample, sequenced in a study of T cells in Graves' hyperthyroidism and ophthalmopathy. RNA transcripts were the template for amplifying TCR beta CDR3 regions. The primer set for the first-round RT-PCR of the TCR CDR3 was HTBI. TCRdb reanalysed the multiplex PCR reads using MiXCR and keeps one entry per CDR3 protein. The profile shows around 250,000 distinct CDR3 sequences, about a sixth of them singletons. Source material: blood. The receptors were gathered from a woman under 30 with Graves' ophthalmopathy.

This clonotype was detected many times. The rearrangement links TRBV27 to TRBJ1-1, with 7 nucleotides matching TRBD1. The CDR3 runs 15 residues. Germline trimming cut 5 bases from V and 7 bases from J; bases unmatched to any gene: 13. Germline V CDR1 and CDR2: MNHEY, SMNVEV (reference sequence). The DNA of the CDR3 is TGTGCCAGCAGTCCGTACCCTACAGGGGTGGTTGAAGCTTTCTTT. It codes for CASSPYPTGVVEAFF.

This clonotype was observed many times. V gene TRBV7-8 combines with J gene TRBJ1-5; 7 bases are a match to TRBD1. After removal of 4 bases from V and 7 bases from J, the junction contained 25 bases not matched to a gene. This CDR3 region has 20 residues. In germline, CDR1 is SGHVS, CDR2 FQNEAQ. Here the CDR3 DNA reads TGTGCCAGCAGCTGGGGCGGGAGGGGCAGGGGGAAGCGATCGGAACAGCCCCAGCATTTT. Protein product: CASSWGGRGRGKRSEQPQHF.

Comments on this clonotype: A much larger clone is a single base away; this may be a read error. The chain couples TRBV7-9 to TRBJ1-2; D uncertain. Trimming removed 2 bases at V and 2 bases at J, with 12 bases between. From germline, CDR1 is SEHNR and CDR2 FQNEAQ (reference sequence). CDR3 length equals 15 residues. CDR3 protein: CASSLPRKGNYGYTF. The CDR3, as DNA: TGTGCCAGCAGCTTACCCCGGAAAGGGAACTATGGCTACACCTTC. Variable domain in full (rest from reference TRBV7-9 and TRBJ1-2): DTGVSQNPRHKITKRGQNVTFRCDPISEHNRLYWYRQTLGQGPEFLTYFQNEAQLEKSRLLSDRFSAERPKGSFSTLEIQRTEQGDSAMYLCASSLPRKGNYGYTFGSGTRLTVV.

This clonotype was picked up a small number of times. This chain uses TRBV6-1 with TRBJ2-1, with D perhaps being TRBD1 or TRBD2 (5 bases each). CDR1 MNHNS and CDR2 SASEGT come from the germline V gene. This CDR3 has 16 amino acids. Trimming removed 6 bases from V and 1 base from J, with 16 bases in between. The DNA of the CDR3 is TGTGCCAGCAGCCACAGGCCTGAGGGGTCCTACAATGAGCAGTTCTTC. Translation: CASSHRPEGSYNEQFF.

This clonotype has a count of ten or more. V usage is TRBV7-9 and J usage is TRBJ1-1; D uncertain. CDR3 size: 15 residues. Germline CDR1 and CDR2: SEHNR and FQNEAQ (reference sequence). Trimming took off 5 bases at V and 1 base at J, with 14 bases between the two ends. The CDR3 loop reads CASSTNSGKNTEAFF. The DNA for the CDR3 is TGTGCCAGCAGCACCAATAGTGGGAAGAACACTGAAGCTTTCTTT.

The V call is TRBV28, the J call TRBJ2-7; D is unresolved. This CDR3 contains 16 residues. Germline V gives CDR1 MDHEN, CDR2 SYDVKM. Trimming cost V 6 bases and J 5 bases, with 23 bases left between them. The CDR3 protein is CASSQLTVINGDEQYF. Here the CDR3 DNA reads TGTGCCAGCAGCCAACTGACTGTAATCAATGGGGACGAGCAGTACTTC.

This clonotype was seen repeatedly, ten times or more. The V and J genes are TRBV3-1 and TRBJ1-2; 11 bases map to TRBD1. Trimming took 5 bases from V and 7 from J; bases not matched to a gene: 9. This CDR3 spans 15 amino acids. Germline V gene lookup returns CDR1 LGHDT and CDR2 YNNKEL (reference sequence). The CDR3 reads CASSYPGQGVGGYTF. The DNA of the CDR3 is TGTGCCAGCAGCTACCCGGGACAGGGGGTAGGTGGCTACACCTTC.

At least ten counts were recorded for this clonotype. The chain recombines TRBV7-2 with TRBJ1-6; no clear D. Germline V lookup: CDR1 SGHTA, CDR2 FQGNSA. The CDR3 totals 16 residues. Trimming left V 4 bases short and J 0 bases short, with 10 bases between. CDR3 amino acids: CASSSDASSYNSPLHF. The CDR3 nucleotides are TGTGCCAGCAGCTCGGACGCAAGCTCCTATAATTCACCCCTCCACTTT.

This clonotype was seen repeatedly, ten times or more. The CDR3 region has the DNA TGTGCCAGCAGTTCCTTACGTGGGGACGGCCGGAATCAGCCCCAGCATTTT. Protein: CASSSLRGDGRNQPQHF. The chain links TRBV6-2 or TRBV6-3 to TRBJ1-5, with a possible D match to TRBD1 (5 bases). Germline CDR1 and CDR2: MNHEY and SVGEGT. The V and J ends lost 4 bases and 4 bases respectively, with 20 bases between them. The length of the CDR3 is 17 residues.

This clonotype has a handful of counts. Given a much more abundant clone one base away, this may be a read error. The gene calls are TRBV18 and TRBJ1-5; D not certain. The CDR3 totals 13 residues. The V gene lost 0 bases and the J gene lost 12 bases, with 12 bases spanning the gap. The germline V gene has CDR1 KGHSH and CDR2 LQKENI. This CDR3 is CASSPPAGGLQHF. The CDR3 nucleotides are TGTGCCAGCTCACCACCGGCCGGTGGGCTCCAGCATTTT.